This T cell receptor (beta chain) was sequenced for a study of cytomegalovirus exposure and HLA in healthy donors. Study context: In an early release, HLA-typed donors contributed some 80 million unique TCR sequences. Study findings and constraints: With later analysis, a missense DCLRE1C variant became linked to TCR beta V- and J-gene trimming.

Concerning this clone itself: No antigen is known for it.

PCR primers comprised 60 Vbeta and 13 Jbeta primers. The table came from immunoSEQ multiplex PCR; TCRdb's copy has only in-frame clones and leaves some out. Among 150,000 to 200,000 clones listed, around 78% were seen once. The donors (healthy individuals) were bone marrow donors. Donors sampled were nominally healthy, though unrecorded immune exposures were likely. The sample comprised PBMCs. This receptor was taken from a woman aged 45-65 years in good health and CMV-seropositive.

The CDR3 nucleotides read TGTGCCAGCAGTGAAGCACCGGGGATGACCTACGAGCAGTACTTC. Amino acid sequence: CASSEAPGMTYEQYF. The J gene is TRBJ2-7, the V gene TRBV2, with a possible D match to TRBD2 (5 bases). Germline CDR1 SNHLY, CDR2 FYNNEI. V dropped 0 bases and J dropped 2 bases, with 11 bases sitting between them. The CDR3 runs to 15 residues. The entire variable domain, with the rest obtained from reference TRBV2 and TRBJ2-7, is as follows: EPEVTQTPSHQVTQMGQEVILRCVPISNHLYFYWYRQILGQKVEFLVSFYNNEISEKSEIFDDQFSVERPDGSNFTLKIRSTKLEDSAMYFCASSEAPGMTYEQYFGPGTRLTVT.